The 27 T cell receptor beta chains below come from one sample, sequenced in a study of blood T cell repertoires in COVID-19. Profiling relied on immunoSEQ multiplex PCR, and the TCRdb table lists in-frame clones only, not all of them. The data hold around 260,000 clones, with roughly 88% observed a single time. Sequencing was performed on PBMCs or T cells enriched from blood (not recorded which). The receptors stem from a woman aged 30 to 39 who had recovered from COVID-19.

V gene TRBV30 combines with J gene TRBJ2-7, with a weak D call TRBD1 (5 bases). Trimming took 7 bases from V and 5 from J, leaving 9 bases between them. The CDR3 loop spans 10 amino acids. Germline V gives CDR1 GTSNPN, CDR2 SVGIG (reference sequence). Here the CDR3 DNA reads TGTGCCTTCAGGGTCGACGAGCAGTACTTC. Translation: CAFRVDEQYF.

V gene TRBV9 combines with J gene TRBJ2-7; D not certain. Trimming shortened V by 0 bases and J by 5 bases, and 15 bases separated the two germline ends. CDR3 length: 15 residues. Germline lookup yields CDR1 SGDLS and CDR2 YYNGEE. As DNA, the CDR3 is TGTGCCAGCAGCGTAGAACCGTACGACTCGGACGAGCAGTACTTC. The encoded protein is CASSVEPYDSDEQYF.

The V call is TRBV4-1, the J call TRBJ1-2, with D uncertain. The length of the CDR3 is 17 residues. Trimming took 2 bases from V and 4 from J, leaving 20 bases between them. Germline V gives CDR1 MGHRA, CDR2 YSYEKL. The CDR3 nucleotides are TGCGCCAGCAGCCAACCCGGCCGGGATAGGGTTGGCTATGGCTACACCTTC. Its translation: CASSQPGRDRVGYGYTF.

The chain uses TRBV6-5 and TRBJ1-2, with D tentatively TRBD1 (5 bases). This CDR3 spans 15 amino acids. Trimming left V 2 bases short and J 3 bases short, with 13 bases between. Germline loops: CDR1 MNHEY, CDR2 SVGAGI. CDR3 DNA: TGTGCCAGCAGTTACGGTCGCGGGGGGGACTATGGCTACACCTTC. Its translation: CASSYGRGGDYGYTF.

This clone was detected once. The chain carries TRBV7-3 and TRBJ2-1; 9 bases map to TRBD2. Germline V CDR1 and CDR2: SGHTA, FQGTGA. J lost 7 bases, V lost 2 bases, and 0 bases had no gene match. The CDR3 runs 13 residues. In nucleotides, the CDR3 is TGTGCCAGCAGCTTAGCGGGAGGGAATGAGCAGTTCTTC. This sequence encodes CASSLAGGNEQFF.

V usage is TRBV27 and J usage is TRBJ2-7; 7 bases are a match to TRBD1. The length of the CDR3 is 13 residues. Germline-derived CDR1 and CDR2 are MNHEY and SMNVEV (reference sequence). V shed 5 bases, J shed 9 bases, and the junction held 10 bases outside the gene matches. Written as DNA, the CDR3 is TGTGCCAGCAGTGAAGGGACAGTTTCTGTGCAGTACTTC. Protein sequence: CASSEGTVSVQYF.

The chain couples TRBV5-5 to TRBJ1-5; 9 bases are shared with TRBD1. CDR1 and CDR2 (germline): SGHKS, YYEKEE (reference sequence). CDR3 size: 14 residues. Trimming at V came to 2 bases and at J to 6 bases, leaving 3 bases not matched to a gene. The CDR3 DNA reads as TGTGCCAGCAGCTTCACAGGGGGCGGTCAGCCCCAGCATTTT. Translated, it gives CASSFTGGGQPQHF.

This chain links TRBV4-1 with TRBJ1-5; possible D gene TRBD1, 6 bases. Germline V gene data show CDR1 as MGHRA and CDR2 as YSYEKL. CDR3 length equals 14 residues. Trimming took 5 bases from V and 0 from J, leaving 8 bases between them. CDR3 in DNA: TGCGCCAGCAGCAAGGACAGTAGCAATCAGCCCCAGCATTTT. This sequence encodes CASSKDSSNQPQHF.

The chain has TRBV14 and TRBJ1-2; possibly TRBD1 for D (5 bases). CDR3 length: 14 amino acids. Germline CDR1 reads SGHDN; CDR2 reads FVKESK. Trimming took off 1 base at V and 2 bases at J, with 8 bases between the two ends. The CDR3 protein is CASSQGGRNYGYTF. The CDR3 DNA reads TGTGCCAGCAGCCAAGGGGGCCGGAACTATGGCTACACCTTC.

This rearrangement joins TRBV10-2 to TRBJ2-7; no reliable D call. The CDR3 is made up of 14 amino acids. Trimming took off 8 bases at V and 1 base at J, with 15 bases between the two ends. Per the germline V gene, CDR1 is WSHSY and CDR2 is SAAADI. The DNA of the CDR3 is TGCGCCAGCGCGAGCCCGATTTTTTCCTACGAGCAGTACTTC. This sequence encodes CASASPIFSYEQYF.

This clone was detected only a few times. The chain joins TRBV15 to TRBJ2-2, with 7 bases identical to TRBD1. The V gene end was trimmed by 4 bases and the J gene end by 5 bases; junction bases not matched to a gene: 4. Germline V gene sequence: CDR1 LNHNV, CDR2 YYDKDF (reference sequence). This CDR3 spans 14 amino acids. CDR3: CATSTGTETGELFF. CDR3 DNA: TGTGCCACCAGCACAGGGACAGAGACCGGGGAGCTGTTTTTT.

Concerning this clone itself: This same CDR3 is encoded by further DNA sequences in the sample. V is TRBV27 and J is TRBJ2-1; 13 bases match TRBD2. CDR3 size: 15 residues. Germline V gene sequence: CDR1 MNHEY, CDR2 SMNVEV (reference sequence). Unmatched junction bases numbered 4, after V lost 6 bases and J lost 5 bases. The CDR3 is CASSLGTSGNNEQFF. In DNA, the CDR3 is TGTGCCAGCAGCCTAGGGACTAGCGGGAACAATGAGCAGTTCTTC.

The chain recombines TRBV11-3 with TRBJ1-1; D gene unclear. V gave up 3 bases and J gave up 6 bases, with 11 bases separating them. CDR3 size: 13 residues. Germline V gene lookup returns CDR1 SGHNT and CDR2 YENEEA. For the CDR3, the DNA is TGTGCCAGCAGCTTTGGGCCGGGATCTGAAGCTTTCTTT. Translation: CASSFGPGSEAFF.

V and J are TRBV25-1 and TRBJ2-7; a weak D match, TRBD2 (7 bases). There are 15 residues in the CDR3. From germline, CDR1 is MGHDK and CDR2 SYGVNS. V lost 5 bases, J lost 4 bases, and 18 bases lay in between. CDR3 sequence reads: CASSQVGGLRYEQYF. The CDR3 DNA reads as TGTGCCAGCAGTCAGGTAGGGGGACTACGGTACGAGCAGTACTTC.

The CDR3 DNA reads as TGTGCCAGCAGTCACCGAAGAGACAGAACGAGCCTCGATACGCAGTATTTT. It is translated as CASSHRRDRTSLDTQYF. This sequence joins TRBV7-8 and TRBJ2-3; maybe TRBD1 (5 bases). The CDR3 runs to 17 residues. CDR1 is SGHVS and CDR2 is FQNEAQ in the germline V gene. The V and J ends lost 6 bases and 6 bases respectively, with 25 bases between them.

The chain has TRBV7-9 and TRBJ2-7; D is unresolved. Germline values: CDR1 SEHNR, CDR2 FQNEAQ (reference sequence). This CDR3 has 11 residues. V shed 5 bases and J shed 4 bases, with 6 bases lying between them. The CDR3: CASSPEYEQYF. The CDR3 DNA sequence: TGTGCCAGCAGCCCCGAGTACGAGCAGTACTTC.

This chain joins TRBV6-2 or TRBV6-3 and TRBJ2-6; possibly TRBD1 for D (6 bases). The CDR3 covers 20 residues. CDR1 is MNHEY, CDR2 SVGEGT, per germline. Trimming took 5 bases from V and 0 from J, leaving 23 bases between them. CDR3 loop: CASSLDLQGPFSSGANVLTF. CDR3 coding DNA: TGTGCCAGCAGTCTAGACCTACAGGGCCCCTTTAGCTCTGGGGCCAACGTCCTGACTTTC.

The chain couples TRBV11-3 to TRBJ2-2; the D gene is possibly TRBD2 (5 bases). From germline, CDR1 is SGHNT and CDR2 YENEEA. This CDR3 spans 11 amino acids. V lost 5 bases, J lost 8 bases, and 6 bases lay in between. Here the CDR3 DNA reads TGTGCCAGCAGCACGGGGGGGGAGCTGTTTTTT. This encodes CASSTGGELFF.

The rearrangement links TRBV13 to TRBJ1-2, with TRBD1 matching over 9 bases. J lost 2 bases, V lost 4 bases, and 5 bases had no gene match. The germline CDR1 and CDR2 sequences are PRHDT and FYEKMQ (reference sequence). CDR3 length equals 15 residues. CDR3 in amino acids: CASSSTGGRNYGYTF. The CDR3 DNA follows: TGTGCCAGCAGCTCCACAGGGGGCAGAAACTATGGCTACACCTTC.

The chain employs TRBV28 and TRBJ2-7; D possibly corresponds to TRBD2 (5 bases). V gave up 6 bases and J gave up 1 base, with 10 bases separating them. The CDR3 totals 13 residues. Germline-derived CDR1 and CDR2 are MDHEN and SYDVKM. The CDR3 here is CASRVAHSYEQYF. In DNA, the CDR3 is TGTGCCAGCAGGGTAGCGCATTCCTACGAGCAGTACTTC.

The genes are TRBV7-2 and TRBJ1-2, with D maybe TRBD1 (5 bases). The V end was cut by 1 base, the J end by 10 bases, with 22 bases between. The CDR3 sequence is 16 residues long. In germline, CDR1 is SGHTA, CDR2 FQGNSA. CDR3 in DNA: TGTGCCAGCAGCTTAGGTAGGGGCAGTTTCGGAGAGTCCTACACCTTC. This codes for CASSLGRGSFGESYTF.

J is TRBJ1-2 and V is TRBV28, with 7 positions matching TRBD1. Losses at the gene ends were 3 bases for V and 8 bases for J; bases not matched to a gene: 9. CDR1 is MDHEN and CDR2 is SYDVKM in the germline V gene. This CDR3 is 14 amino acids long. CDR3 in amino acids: CASSLLDRAWGYTF. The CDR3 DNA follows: TGTGCCAGCAGTTTGCTTGACAGGGCTTGGGGCTACACCTTC.

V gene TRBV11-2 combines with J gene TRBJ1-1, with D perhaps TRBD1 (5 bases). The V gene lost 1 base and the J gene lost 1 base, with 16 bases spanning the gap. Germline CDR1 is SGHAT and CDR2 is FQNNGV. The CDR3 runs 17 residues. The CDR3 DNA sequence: TGTGCCAGCAGCTTAGGGGTCCAGGGAATGGGGAACACTGAAGCTTTCTTT. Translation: CASSLGVQGMGNTEAFF.

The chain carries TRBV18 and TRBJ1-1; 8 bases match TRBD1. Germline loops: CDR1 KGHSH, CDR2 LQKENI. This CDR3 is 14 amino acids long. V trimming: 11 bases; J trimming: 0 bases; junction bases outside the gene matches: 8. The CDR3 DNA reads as TGTGCCGGCATACAGGGGGGTTTGAACACTGAAGCTTTCTTT. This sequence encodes CAGIQGGLNTEAFF.

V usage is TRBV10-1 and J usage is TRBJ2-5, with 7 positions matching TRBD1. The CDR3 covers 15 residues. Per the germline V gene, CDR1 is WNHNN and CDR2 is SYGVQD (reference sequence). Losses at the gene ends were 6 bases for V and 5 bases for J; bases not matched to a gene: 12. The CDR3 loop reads CASSRDRKRTETQYF. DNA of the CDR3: TGCGCCAGCAGCCGGGACAGAAAAAGGACGGAGACCCAGTACTTC.

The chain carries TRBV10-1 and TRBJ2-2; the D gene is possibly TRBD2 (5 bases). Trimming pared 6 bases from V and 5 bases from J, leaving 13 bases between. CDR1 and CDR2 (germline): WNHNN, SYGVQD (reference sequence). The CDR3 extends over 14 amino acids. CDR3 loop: CASRSGKRTGELFF. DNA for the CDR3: TGCGCCAGCAGGTCGGGGAAGAGAACCGGGGAGCTGTTTTTT.

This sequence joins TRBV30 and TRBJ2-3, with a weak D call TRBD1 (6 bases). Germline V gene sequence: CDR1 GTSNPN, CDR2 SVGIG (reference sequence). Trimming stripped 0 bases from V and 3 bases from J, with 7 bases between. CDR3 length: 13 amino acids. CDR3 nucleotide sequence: TGTGCCTGGAGTGTAGGACAGACAGATACGCAGTATTTT. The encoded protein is CAWSVGQTDTQYF.